This T cell receptor (beta chain) was sequenced in a study of glioma-infiltrating T cells after dendritic cell vaccination. The overall study: Samples are from glioblastoma patients in Phase I and II dendritic cell vaccine trials.

V was pared by 4 bases and J by 2 bases, with 11 bases of the junction left unmatched. Germline CDR1 is MGHRA and CDR2 is YSYEKL. This CDR3 is 16 amino acids long. Profiled with immunoSEQ multiplex PCR; TCRdb holds only in-frame clones, not every one. The data contain around 89,000 clones, under 90% of them singletons. Worth noting for this clone: Its cognate antigen is unknown.

Findings of the study overall: No direct clonality-survival link was found; a diverse polyclonal response may matter.

The specimen was blood, collected before dendritic cell vaccination. This TCR was sampled from a human donor with glioblastoma. The chain uses TRBV4-1 and TRBJ2-7, with 7 positions matching TRBD1. CDR3 loop: CASSPFPRTGAYEQYF. CDR3 nucleotide sequence: TGCGCCAGCAGCCCCTTTCCCAGGACAGGTGCCTACGAGCAGTACTTC.